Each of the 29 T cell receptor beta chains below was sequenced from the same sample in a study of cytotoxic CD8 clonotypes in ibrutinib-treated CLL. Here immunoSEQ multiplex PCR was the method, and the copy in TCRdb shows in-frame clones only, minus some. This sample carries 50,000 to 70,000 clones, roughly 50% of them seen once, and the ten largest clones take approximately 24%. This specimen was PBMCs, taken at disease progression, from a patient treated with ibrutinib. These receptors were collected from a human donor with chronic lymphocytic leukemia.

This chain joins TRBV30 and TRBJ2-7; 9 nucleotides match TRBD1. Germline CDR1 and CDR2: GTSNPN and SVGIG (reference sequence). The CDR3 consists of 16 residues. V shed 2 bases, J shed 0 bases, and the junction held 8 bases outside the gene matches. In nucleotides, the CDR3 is TGTGCCTGGAGTCTTCATCCGACAGGGGGCTCCTACGAGCAGTACTTC. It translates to CAWSLHPTGGSYEQYF.

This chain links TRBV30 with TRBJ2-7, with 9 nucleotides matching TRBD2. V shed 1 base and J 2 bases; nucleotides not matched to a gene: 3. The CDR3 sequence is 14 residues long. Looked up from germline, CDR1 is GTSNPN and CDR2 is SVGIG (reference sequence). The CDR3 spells CAWSGTSAAYEQYF. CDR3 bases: TGTGCCTGGAGTGGGACTAGCGCCGCCTACGAGCAGTACTTC.

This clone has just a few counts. Here the CDR3 reads CAIRGQGDQPQHF. The CDR3 bases are TGTGCCATCAGAGGACAGGGGGACCAGCCCCAGCATTTT. The chain links TRBV10-3 to TRBJ1-5; 10 bases are shared with TRBD1. V was clipped by 6 bases and J by 7 bases; unmatched bases: 3. Germline V lookup: CDR1 ENHRY, CDR2 SYGVKD. This CDR3 has 13 amino acids.

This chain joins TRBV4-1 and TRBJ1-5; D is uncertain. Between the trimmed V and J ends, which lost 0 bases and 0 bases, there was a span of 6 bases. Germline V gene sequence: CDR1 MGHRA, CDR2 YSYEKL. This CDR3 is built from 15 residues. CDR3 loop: CASSQDANSNQPQHF. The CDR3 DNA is TGCGCCAGCAGCCAAGATGCTAATAGCAATCAGCCCCAGCATTTT.

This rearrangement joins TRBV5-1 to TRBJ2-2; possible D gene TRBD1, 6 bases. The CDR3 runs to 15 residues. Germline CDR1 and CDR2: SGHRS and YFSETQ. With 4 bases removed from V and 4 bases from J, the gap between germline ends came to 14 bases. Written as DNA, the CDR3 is TGCGCCAGCAGCGCCAGGACAGTAACCACCGGGGAGCTGTTTTTT. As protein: CASSARTVTTGELFF.

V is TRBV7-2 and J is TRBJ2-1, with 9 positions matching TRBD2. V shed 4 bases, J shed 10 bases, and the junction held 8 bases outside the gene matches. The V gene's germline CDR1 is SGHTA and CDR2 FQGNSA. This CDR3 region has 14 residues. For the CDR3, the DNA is TGTGCCAGCAGCTCCGGGACTAGCCTAAGGGAGCAGTTCTTC. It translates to CASSSGTSLREQFF.

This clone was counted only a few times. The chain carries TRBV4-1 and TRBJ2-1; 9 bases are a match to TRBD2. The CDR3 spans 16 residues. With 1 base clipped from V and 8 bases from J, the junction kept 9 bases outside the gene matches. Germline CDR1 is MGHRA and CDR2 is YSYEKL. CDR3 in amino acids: CASSQVAGGAIDEQFF. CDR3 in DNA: TGCGCCAGCAGCCAAGTGGCGGGAGGGGCTATTGATGAGCAGTTCTTC.

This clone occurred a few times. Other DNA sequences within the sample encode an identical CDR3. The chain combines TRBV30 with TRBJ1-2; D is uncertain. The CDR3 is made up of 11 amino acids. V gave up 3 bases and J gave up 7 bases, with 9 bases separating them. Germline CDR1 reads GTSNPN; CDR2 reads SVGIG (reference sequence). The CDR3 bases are TGTGCCTGGAGCGTCAGCGGTGGCTACACCTTC. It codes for CAWSVSGGYTF.

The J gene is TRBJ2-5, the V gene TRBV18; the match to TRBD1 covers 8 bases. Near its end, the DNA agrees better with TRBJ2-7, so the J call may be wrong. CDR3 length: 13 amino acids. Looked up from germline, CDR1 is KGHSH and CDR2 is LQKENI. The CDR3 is CASSKDRDYEQYF. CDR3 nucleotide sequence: TGTGCCAGCTCAAAGGACAGGGACTACGAGCAGTACTTC.

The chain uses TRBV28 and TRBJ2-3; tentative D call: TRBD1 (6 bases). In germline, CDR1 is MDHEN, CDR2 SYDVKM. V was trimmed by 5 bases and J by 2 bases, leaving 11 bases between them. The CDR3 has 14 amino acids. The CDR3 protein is CASSLQGSTDTQYF. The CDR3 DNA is TGTGCCAGCAGTCTACAGGGATCCACAGATACGCAGTATTTT. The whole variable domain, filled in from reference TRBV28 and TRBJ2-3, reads DVKVTQSSRYLVKRTGEKVFLECVQDMDHENMFWYRQDPGLGLRLIYFSYDVKMKEKGDIPEGYSVSREKKERFSLILESASTNQTSMYLCASSLQGSTDTQYFGPGTRLTVL.

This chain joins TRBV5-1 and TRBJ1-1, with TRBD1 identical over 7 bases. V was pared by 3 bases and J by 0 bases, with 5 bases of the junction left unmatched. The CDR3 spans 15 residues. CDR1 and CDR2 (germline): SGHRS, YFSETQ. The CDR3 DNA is TGCGCCAGCAGCTGGGACAGCGAGATGAACACTGAAGCTTTCTTT. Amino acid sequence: CASSWDSEMNTEAFF.

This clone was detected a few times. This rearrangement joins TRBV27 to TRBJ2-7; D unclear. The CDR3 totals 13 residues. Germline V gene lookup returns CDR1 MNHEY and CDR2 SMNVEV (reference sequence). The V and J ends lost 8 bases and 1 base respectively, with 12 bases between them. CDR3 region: CASATRRSYEQYF. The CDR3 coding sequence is TGTGCCAGCGCGACACGCCGGTCCTACGAGCAGTACTTC.

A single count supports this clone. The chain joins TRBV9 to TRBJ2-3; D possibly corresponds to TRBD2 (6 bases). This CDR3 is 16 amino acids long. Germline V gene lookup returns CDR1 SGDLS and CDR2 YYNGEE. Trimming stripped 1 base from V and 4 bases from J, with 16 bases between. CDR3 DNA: TGTGCCAGCAGCGTAACAGCTCGGGGGATATCAGATACGCAGTATTTT. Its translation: CASSVTARGISDTQYF.

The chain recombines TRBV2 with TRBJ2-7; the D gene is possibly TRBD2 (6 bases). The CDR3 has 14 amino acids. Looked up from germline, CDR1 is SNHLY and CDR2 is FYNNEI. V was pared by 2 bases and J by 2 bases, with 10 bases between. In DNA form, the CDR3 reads TGTGCCAGCAGTGAAATGGCGGGGACCTACGAGCAGTACTTC. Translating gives CASSEMAGTYEQYF.

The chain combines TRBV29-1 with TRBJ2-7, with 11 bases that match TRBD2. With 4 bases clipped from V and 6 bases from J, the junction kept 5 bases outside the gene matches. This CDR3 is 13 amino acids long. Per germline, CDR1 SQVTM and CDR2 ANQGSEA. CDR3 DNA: TGCAGCGTTGGTACCGGGACTAGCGGCGAGCAGTACTTC. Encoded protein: CSVGTGTSGEQYF.

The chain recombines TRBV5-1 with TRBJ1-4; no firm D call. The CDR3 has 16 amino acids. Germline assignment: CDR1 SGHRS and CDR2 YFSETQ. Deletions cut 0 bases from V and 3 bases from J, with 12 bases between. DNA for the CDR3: TGCGCCAGCAGCTTGGGATCTCTGGTAGCTAATGAAAAACTGTTTTTT. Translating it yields CASSLGSLVANEKLFF. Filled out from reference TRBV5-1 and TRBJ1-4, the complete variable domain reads KAGVTQTPRYLIKTRGQQVTLSCSPISGHRSVSWYQQTPGQGLQFLFEYFSETQRNKGNFPGRFSGRQFSNSRSEMNVSTLELGDSALYLCASSLGSLVANEKLFFGSGTQLSVL.

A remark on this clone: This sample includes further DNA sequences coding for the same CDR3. The DNA of the CDR3 is TGTGCCAGCAGTCTGGGCTACGAGCAGTACTTC. Residues: CASSLGYEQYF. The chain combines TRBV28 with TRBJ2-7; D call uncertain. The germline gives CDR1 MDHEN, CDR2 SYDVKM. The length of the CDR3 is 11 residues. The ends were cut back, 5 bases at V and 3 bases at J, with 5 bases in the middle. The variable domain in full, completed from reference TRBV28 and TRBJ2-7, reads DVKVTQSSRYLVKRTGEKVFLECVQDMDHENMFWYRQDPGLGLRLIYFSYDVKMKEKGDIPEGYSVSREKKERFSLILESASTNQTSMYLCASSLGYEQYFGPGTRLTVT.

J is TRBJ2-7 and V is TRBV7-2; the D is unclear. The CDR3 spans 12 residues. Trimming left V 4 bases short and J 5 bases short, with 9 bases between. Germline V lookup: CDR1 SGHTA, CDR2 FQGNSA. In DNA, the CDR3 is TGTGCCAGCAGCTCCTACATCCACGAGCAGTACTTC. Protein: CASSSYIHEQYF.

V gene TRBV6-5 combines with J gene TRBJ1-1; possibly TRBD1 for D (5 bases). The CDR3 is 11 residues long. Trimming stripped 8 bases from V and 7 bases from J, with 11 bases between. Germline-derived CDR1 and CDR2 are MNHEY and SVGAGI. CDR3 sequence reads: CASLLGDEAFF. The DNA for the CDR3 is TGTGCCAGCCTTTTGGGGGATGAAGCTTTCTTT.

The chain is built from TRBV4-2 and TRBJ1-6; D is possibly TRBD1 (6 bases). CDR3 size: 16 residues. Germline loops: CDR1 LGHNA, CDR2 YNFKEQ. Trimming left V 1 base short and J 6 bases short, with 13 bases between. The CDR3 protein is CASSQAAGVGNSPLHF. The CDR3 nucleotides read TGTGCCAGCAGCCAAGCGGCAGGGGTCGGTAATTCACCCCTCCACTTT.

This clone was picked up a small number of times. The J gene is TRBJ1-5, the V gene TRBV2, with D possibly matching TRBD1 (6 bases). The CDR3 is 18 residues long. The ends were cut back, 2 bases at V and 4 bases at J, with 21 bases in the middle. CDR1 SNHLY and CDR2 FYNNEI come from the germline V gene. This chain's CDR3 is CASSENRGASSPNQPQHF. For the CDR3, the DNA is TGTGCCAGCAGTGAAAATCGGGGGGCCTCTTCGCCTAATCAGCCCCAGCATTTT.

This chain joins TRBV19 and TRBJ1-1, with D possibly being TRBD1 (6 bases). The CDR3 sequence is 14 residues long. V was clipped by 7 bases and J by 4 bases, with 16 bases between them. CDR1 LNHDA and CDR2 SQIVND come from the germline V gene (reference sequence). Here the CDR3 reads CASKSGGLGTEAFF. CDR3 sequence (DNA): TGTGCCAGTAAGAGTGGGGGGCTCGGCACTGAAGCTTTCTTT. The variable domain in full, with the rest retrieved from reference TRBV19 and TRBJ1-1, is DGGITQSPKYLFRKEGQNVTLSCEQNLNHDAMYWYRQDPGQGLRLIYYSQIVNDFQKGDIAEGYSVSREKKESFPLTVTSAQKNPTAFYLCASKSGGLGTEAFFGQGTRLTVV.

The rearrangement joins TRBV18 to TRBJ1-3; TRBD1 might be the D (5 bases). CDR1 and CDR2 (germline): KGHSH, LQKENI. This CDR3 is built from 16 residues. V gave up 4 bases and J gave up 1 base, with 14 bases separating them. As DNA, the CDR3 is TGTGCCAGCTCACAGCAGGGTCCTAGATCTGGAAACACCATATATTTT. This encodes CASSQQGPRSGNTIYF.

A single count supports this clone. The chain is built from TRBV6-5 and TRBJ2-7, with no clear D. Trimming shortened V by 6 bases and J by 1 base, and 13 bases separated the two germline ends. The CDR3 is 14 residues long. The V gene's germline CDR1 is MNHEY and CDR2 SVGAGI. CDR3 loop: CASSFDRVSYEQYF. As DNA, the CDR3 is TGTGCCAGCAGCTTCGATCGGGTGTCCTACGAGCAGTACTTC.

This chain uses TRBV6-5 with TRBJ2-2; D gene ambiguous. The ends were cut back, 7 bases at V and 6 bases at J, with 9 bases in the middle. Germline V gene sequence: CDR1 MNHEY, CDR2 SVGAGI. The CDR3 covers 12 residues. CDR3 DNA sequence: TGTGCCAGCACCCATACAGCCGGGGAGCTGTTTTTT. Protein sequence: CASTHTAGELFF.

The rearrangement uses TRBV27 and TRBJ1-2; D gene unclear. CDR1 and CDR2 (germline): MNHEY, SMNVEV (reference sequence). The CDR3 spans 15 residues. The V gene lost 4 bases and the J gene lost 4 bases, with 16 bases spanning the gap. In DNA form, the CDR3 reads TGTGCCAGCAGTTCCTCTTTTCGGCCAGCCTATGGCTACACCTTC. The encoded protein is CASSSSFRPAYGYTF.

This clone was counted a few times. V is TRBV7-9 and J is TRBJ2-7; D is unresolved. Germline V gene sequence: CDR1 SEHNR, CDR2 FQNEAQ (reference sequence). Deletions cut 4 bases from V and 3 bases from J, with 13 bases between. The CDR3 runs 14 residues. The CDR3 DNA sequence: TGTGCCAGCAGCTCAGGATTCTCAGACTACGAGCAGTACTTC. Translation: CASSSGFSDYEQYF.

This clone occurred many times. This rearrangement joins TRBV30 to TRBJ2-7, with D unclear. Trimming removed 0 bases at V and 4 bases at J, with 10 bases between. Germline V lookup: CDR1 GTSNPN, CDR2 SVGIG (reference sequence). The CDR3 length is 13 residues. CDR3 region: CAWSVWSVYEQYF. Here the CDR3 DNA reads TGTGCCTGGAGTGTATGGTCGGTTTACGAGCAGTACTTC.

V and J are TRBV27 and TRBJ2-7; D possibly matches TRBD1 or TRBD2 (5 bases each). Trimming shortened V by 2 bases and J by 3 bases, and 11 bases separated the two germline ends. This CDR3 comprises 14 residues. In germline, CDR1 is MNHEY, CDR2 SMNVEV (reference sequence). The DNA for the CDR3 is TGTGCCAGCAGTTTAGGCCCGGGGCACTACGAGCAGTACTTC. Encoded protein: CASSLGPGHYEQYF.